This T cell receptor beta chain was identified in a study of cytomegalovirus exposure and HLA in healthy donors. As for the study in general: Assignment to the Caucasian-associated ancestry cluster applied to around 82% of the approximately 370 genotyped donors. General observations from the study: TCR beta sequences numbering around 15,000 were associated with HLA alleles at 0.05 false discovery rate in a later analysis. The number of N-insertions in an Asian-associated ancestry cluster was reportedly below the approximately 600-donor mean in a later analysis.

The CDR3 loop spans 18 amino acids. V was shortened by 3 bases and J by 3 bases, with 23 bases between the two germline ends. From germline, CDR1 is LNHNV and CDR2 YYDKDF (reference sequence). It was with 60 Vbeta and 13 Jbeta primers that the PCR ran. Here immunoSEQ multiplex PCR was the method, and the copy in TCRdb shows in-frame clones only, minus some. The sample records 93,000 or so clones, roughly four fifths being singletons. Healthy bone marrow donors supplied every sample. With regard to this clone: Its antigen is not identified.

Source material: PBMCs. This rearrangement joins TRBV15 to TRBJ1-1; D may be TRBD1 (5 bases). The clonotype originates from a woman under 30 in good health and CMV-seropositive. CDR3 amino acids: CATSSRPGYWGGDTEAFF. The CDR3 DNA follows: TGTGCCACCAGCAGCCGACCAGGGTACTGGGGGGGGGACACTGAAGCTTTCTTT.